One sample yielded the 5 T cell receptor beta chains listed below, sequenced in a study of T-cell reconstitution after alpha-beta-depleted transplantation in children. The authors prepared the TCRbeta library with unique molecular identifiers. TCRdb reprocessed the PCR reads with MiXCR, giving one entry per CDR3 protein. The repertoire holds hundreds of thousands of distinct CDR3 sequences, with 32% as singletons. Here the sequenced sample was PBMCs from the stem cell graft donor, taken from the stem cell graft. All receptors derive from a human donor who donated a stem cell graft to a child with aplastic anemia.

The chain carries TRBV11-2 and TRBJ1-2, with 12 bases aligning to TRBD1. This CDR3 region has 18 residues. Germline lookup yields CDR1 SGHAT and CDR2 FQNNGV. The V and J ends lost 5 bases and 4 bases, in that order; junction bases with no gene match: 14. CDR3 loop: CASSPGTGGGGSSYGYTF. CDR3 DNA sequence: TGTGCCAGCAGCCCGGGGACAGGGGGCGGTGGCTCTTCCTATGGCTACACCTTC. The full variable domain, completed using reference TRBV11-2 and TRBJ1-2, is EAGVAQSPRYKIIEKRQSVAFWCNPISGHATLYWYQQILGQGPKLLIQFQNNGVVDDSQLPKDRFSAERLKGVDSTLKIQPAKLEDSAVYLCASSPGTGGGGSSYGYTFGSGTRLTVV.

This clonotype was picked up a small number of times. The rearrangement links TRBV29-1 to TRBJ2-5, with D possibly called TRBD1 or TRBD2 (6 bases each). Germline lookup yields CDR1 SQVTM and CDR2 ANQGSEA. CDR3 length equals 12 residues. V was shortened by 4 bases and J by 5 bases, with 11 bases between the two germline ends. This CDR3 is CSVAGARETQYF. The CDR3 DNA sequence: TGCAGCGTTGCGGGGGCGCGGGAGACCCAGTACTTC.

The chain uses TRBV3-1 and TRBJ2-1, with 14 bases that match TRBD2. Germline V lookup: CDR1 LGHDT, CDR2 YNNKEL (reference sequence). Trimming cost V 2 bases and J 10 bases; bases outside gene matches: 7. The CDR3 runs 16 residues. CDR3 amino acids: CASSQMPGLAGEEQFF. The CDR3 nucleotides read TGTGCCAGCAGCCAAATGCCGGGACTAGCGGGAGAAGAGCAGTTCTTC.

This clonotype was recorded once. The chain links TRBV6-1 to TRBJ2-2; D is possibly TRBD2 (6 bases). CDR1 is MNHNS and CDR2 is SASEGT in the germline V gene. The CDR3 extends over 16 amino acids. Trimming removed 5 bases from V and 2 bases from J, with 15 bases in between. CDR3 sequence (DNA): TGTGCCAGCAGTACACCGCGGACTACAAACACCGGGGAGCTGTTTTTT. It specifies CASSTPRTTNTGELFF.

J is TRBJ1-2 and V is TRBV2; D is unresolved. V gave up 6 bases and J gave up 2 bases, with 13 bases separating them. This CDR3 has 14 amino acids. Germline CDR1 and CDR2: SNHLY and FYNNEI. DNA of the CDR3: TGTGCCAGCAGCGTTAGGGTAAACAACTATGGCTACACCTTC. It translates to CASSVRVNNYGYTF.